The 5 T cell receptor beta chains below come from one sample, sequenced in a study of CD8 T cells in Susac syndrome. RNA in amounts of roughly 0.5 to 1 ug was reverse transcribed with random hexamers. TCRdb re-called the immunoSEQ multiplex PCR reads with MiXCR, one entry per CDR3 protein. The sample gives 130,000 to 150,000 distinct CDR3 sequences, approximately 95% of which show up once; about 0.08% is in the top ten. What was sequenced was CD4+ T cells from PBMCs. The origin of the receptors is a human donor with Susac syndrome.

This chain joins TRBV7-2 and TRBJ2-5; possible D gene TRBD2, 5 bases. CDR1 is SGHTA and CDR2 is FQGNSA in the germline V gene. V lost 2 bases, J lost 4 bases, and 8 bases lay in between. CDR3 length: 13 amino acids. CDR3 loop: CASSLTRGETQYF. The CDR3 DNA is TGTGCCAGCAGCTTAACTAGAGGAGAGACCCAGTACTTC.

A remark on this clonotype: A junction end diverges from the germline sequence, so it may reflect a read error. The chain couples TRBV20-1 to TRBJ1-6; D call uncertain. In germline, CDR1 is DFQATT, CDR2 SNEGSKA (reference sequence). This CDR3 region has 17 residues. The DNA for the CDR3 is TGCAGTGCTAGAGCGCCGGGAGGGAGCTCCTATAATTCACCCCTCCATTTT. Its protein is CSARAPGGSSYNSPLHF.

V usage is TRBV3-1 and J usage is TRBJ1-1; unclear D gene. The ends were cut back, 1 base at V and 3 bases at J, with 12 bases in the middle. This CDR3 region has 15 residues. Germline CDR1 reads LGHDT; CDR2 reads YNNKEL (reference sequence). The CDR3 DNA is TGTGCCAGCAGCCAAGCCGCTAGAGGCGACACTGAAGCTTTCTTT. It is translated as CASSQAARGDTEAFF.

This chain links TRBV11-2 with TRBJ2-7, with a possible D match to TRBD2 (6 bases). CDR3 size: 15 residues. V lost 6 bases to trimming and J lost 0 bases, with 15 bases between them. Germline-derived CDR1 and CDR2 are SGHAT and FQNNGV. The CDR3 DNA reads as TGTGCCAGCAGTACAGAACGGGGGAGCTCCTACGAGCAGTACTTC. It codes for CASSTERGSSYEQYF. Full variable domain (rest looked up from reference TRBV11-2 and TRBJ2-7): EAGVAQSPRYKIIEKRQSVAFWCNPISGHATLYWYQQILGQGPKLLIQFQNNGVVDDSQLPKDRFSAERLKGVDSTLKIQPAKLEDSAVYLCASSTERGSSYEQYFGPGTRLTVT.

The rearrangement uses TRBV18 and TRBJ2-7, with D maybe TRBD2 (6 bases). The CDR3 contains 15 residues. The V end lost 3 bases, the J end lost 7 bases, and 19 bases lay between the germline ends. From germline, CDR1 is KGHSH and CDR2 LQKENI. The CDR3 is CASSPRMGGKEEQYF. CDR3 in DNA: TGTGCCAGCTCACCGAGGATGGGGGGAAAGGAAGAGCAGTACTTC.